What follows are 19 T cell receptor beta chains derived from one specimen sequenced in a study of blood T cell repertoires in COVID-19. TCRdb keeps only in-frame clones here, not all; method: immunoSEQ multiplex PCR. The table has 300,000 to 400,000 clones, 80% to 90% seen once. Sequences were obtained from peripheral blood. These TCRs come from a man aged 50 to 59 with active or convalescent COVID-19.

The chain carries TRBV6-1 and TRBJ2-7, with TRBD1 matching 9 bases. The length of the CDR3 is 14 residues. Germline CDR1 reads MNHNS; CDR2 reads SASEGT. The junction had 7 bases not matched to a gene; V was cut back by 8 bases and J by 2 bases. The CDR3 DNA reads as TGTGCCAGCCGGGGGAGGACAGGGGCCTACGAGCAGTACTTC. Its translation: CASRGRTGAYEQYF.

The V and J genes are TRBV6-5 and TRBJ2-7; 9 bases are a match to TRBD1. V lost 4 bases, J lost 4 bases, and 8 bases stayed unmatched. CDR3 length equals 15 residues. From germline, CDR1 is MNHEY and CDR2 SVGAGI. The CDR3 protein is CASSFTPGQGYEQYF. CDR3 DNA: TGTGCCAGCAGTTTTACACCGGGACAGGGATACGAGCAGTACTTC.

The J gene is TRBJ1-2, the V gene TRBV6-6; a possible D gene is TRBD1 (6 bases). CDR1 is MNHNY, CDR2 SVGAGI, per germline (reference sequence). This CDR3 contains 15 residues. V lost 0 bases and J 4 bases, leaving 12 bases between the germline ends. The CDR3 is CASSYSRTALYGYTF. The CDR3 bases are TGTGCCAGCAGTTACTCCCGGACAGCCCTCTATGGCTACACCTTC.

In its sample, this clone was seen once. The chain employs TRBV18 and TRBJ1-5; D is ambiguous. The CDR3 runs 16 residues. Germline V gene lookup returns CDR1 KGHSH and CDR2 LQKENI. The V and J ends lost 1 base and 0 bases respectively, with 10 bases between them. The CDR3 region is CASSPLSGNSNQPQHF. The CDR3 coding sequence is TGTGCCAGCTCACCACTATCCGGGAATAGCAATCAGCCCCAGCATTTT.

This clone was observed many times. The chain is built from TRBV4-2 and TRBJ2-5; TRBD2 aligns across 8 bases. Germline V gene lookup returns CDR1 LGHNA and CDR2 YNFKEQ. V lost 0 bases, J lost 0 bases, and 18 bases stayed unmatched. This CDR3 contains 21 residues. CDR3 nucleotides: TGTGCCAGCAGCCAAGAACTGGGACAAGCGGGGGTGCTGCAGTACCAAGAGACCCAGTACTTC. Translation gives CASSQELGQAGVLQYQETQYF.

This clone showed up just once. V is TRBV18 and J is TRBJ1-3; D is unresolved. CDR3 size: 16 residues. CDR1 is KGHSH, CDR2 LQKENI, per germline. V was shortened by 3 bases and J by 2 bases, with 14 bases between the two germline ends. The CDR3 nucleotides read TGTGCCAGCTCACCGTCCTCCTCAACTGCTGGAAACACCATATATTTT. Translated: CASSPSSSTAGNTIYF.

CDR3 sequence reads: CASSLVRAGQETQYF. As DNA, the CDR3 is TGTGCCAGCAGCTTGGTCAGAGCGGGACAAGAGACCCAGTACTTC. This chain joins TRBV11-3 and TRBJ2-5; 7 nucleotides line up with TRBD2. J gave up 2 bases and V 3 bases, and 6 bases lay outside the gene matches. This CDR3 spans 15 amino acids. The germline V gene encodes CDR1 SGHNT and CDR2 YENEEA.

As concerns this clone: The sample contains more than one DNA sequence encoding this CDR3. V gene TRBV5-4 combines with J gene TRBJ1-6, with 7 bases fitting TRBD1. The CDR3 runs to 15 residues. Germline V lookup: CDR1 SGHNT, CDR2 YYREEE (reference sequence). Unmatched junction bases numbered 8, after V lost 1 base and J lost 10 bases. CDR3 loop: CASSLNRGLGSPLHF. Here the CDR3 DNA reads TGTGCCAGCAGCTTGAACAGGGGATTAGGATCACCCCTCCACTTT.

The chain uses TRBV19 and TRBJ1-2, with D possibly matching TRBD1 (5 bases). The V end lost 6 bases, the J end lost 4 bases, and 18 bases lay between the germline ends. CDR3 length: 15 residues. CDR1 is LNHDA and CDR2 is SQIVND in the germline V gene (reference sequence). The CDR3 region is CASSERLRASYGYTF. Here the CDR3 DNA reads TGTGCCAGTAGCGAACGCCTCAGGGCCTCCTATGGCTACACCTTC.

The V and J genes are TRBV3-1 (or the pseudogene TRBV3-2) and TRBJ1-2, with D tentatively TRBD1 (5 bases). The CDR3 length is 12 residues. CDR1 and CDR2 from the germline V gene are LGHDT and YNNKEL (reference sequence). V dropped 7 bases and J dropped 2 bases, with 8 bases sitting between them. CDR3 DNA: TGTGCCAGCAACCGGGGGAACTATGGCTACACCTTC. Protein: CASNRGNYGYTF.

The chain carries TRBV7-6 and TRBJ2-5; 7 nucleotides align to TRBD1. V shed 1 base and J 4 bases; nucleotides not matched to a gene: 12. The germline V gene encodes CDR1 SGHVS and CDR2 FNYEAQ. The CDR3 is 17 amino acids. The CDR3 sequence: CASSLGVNRGVGETQYF. The CDR3 coding sequence is TGTGCCAGCAGCTTAGGAGTAAACAGGGGTGTGGGAGAGACCCAGTACTTC.

This chain connects TRBV6-6 to TRBJ2-1; D may be TRBD2 (6 bases). Trimming pared 2 bases from V and 2 bases from J, leaving 7 bases between. The V gene's germline CDR1 is MNHNY and CDR2 SVGAGI (reference sequence). The CDR3 length is 14 residues. Here the CDR3 DNA reads TGTGCCAGCAGTTACGGCGGGGCCTACAATGAGCAGTTCTTC. Translated: CASSYGGAYNEQFF.

The V call is TRBV9, the J call TRBJ1-3; 8 bases fit TRBD1. The J segment lost 4 bases and the V segment lost 4 bases, leaving 4 bases of the junction unmatched. Germline V gives CDR1 SGDLS, CDR2 YYNGEE. This CDR3 contains 14 residues. The DNA for the CDR3 is TGTGCCAGCAGCCTCGGACAGGGAGGAAACACCATATATTTT. Its protein product is CASSLGQGGNTIYF.

J is TRBJ1-5 and V is TRBV24-1; tentative D call: TRBD1 (5 bases). This CDR3 has 14 amino acids. Germline V lookup: CDR1 KGHDR, CDR2 SFDVKD. Trimming left V 4 bases short and J 7 bases short, with 13 bases between. CDR3 residues: CATSEAGLWQPQHF. The CDR3, as DNA: TGTGCCACCAGTGAAGCAGGGCTTTGGCAGCCCCAGCATTTT.

V gene TRBV6-2 or TRBV6-3 combines with J gene TRBJ1-3; no clear D gene. Trimming removed 2 bases from V and 3 bases from J, with 14 bases in between. The CDR3 is 16 residues long. Germline V lookup: CDR1 MNHEY, CDR2 SVGEGT. As DNA, the CDR3 is TGTGCCAGCAGTTACGCGCCTTCGTCGTATGGAAACACCATATATTTT. This gives the protein CASSYAPSSYGNTIYF.

This clone was counted once. The chain links TRBV15 to TRBJ2-1; 8 nucleotides line up with TRBD2. Germline loops: CDR1 LNHNV, CDR2 YYDKDF (reference sequence). The J segment lost 6 bases and the V segment lost 8 bases, leaving 6 bases of the junction unmatched. The CDR3 covers 13 residues. This CDR3 reads CATGAGTSNEQFF. The CDR3 DNA reads TGTGCCACCGGCGCCGGGACTAGCAATGAGCAGTTCTTC.

This sequence joins TRBV5-1 and TRBJ2-5, with TRBD1 matching over 8 bases. The trim removed 8 bases at V and 5 bases at J, leaving 11 bases unmatched. Germline lookup yields CDR1 SGHRS and CDR2 YFSETQ. The CDR3 runs 14 residues. The CDR3 coding sequence is TGCGCCAGTAAGACAGGGGCACCATGGGAGACCCAGTACTTC. Translation gives CASKTGAPWETQYF.

The V and J genes are TRBV5-1 and TRBJ2-2; 13 nucleotides match TRBD2. CDR3 length equals 17 residues. V lost 0 bases and J lost 7; bases outside the gene matches: 6. The V gene's germline CDR1 is SGHRS and CDR2 YFSETQ. CDR3 sequence reads: CASSLGTSGSRVGELFF. As DNA, the CDR3 is TGCGCCAGCAGCTTGGGGACTAGCGGGAGTAGGGTCGGGGAGCTGTTTTTT.

The chain is built from TRBV7-3 and TRBJ1-1; D call uncertain. The germline V gene has CDR1 SGHTA and CDR2 FQGTGA. V was cut by 1 base and J by 5 bases, with 11 bases left in between. The CDR3 is 14 residues long. CDR3 DNA sequence: TGTGCCAGCAGCTTAAAACCAGTCTCAACTGAAGCTTTCTTT. It encodes CASSLKPVSTEAFF.